This record covers a single TCR beta chain. The sample is drawn from a study of OX40 agonist ivuxolimab in advanced cancers. Overall study: Each patient was given ivuxolimab into a vein every 2 weeks, at 0.01 to 10 mg/kg.

Blood sampling was done at baseline, cycle 4 day 1, and cycle 7 day 1. The protocol was immunoSEQ multiplex PCR, while the TCRdb copy is restricted to in-frame clones and leaves out a portion. Among just over 60,000 clones listed, 80% to 95% were seen once. The sequence was collected from an adult with an advanced solid tumor such as melanoma, head and neck, liver or kidney cancer. The sequencing used CD4+ or CD8+ T cells sorted from blood, collected in a trial of the OX40 agonist ivuxolimab.

CDR3 sequence reads: CASALAGGYEQYF. CDR3 DNA: TGTGCCAGCGCCCTGGCCGGGGGCTACGAGCAGTACTTC. This chain connects TRBV6-5 to TRBJ2-7, with D possibly matching TRBD2 (6 bases). Germline values: CDR1 MNHEY, CDR2 SVGAGI. The CDR3 loop spans 13 amino acids. Trimming stripped 8 bases from V and 3 bases from J, with 14 bases between.